This paragraph covers one T cell receptor (beta chain) sequence. The antigen is not known. The entry originates in a study of vaccination and CD4 T cells after COVID-19. Background on the study: Convalescent donors totaled six males and four females, including two who were Hispanic. The study collected post-vaccine samples a median around 77 days after dose two, with a range of 14 to 241.

Treatment in this sample: approximately 9-day PBMC culture with coronavirus spike peptide pools or control peptides (ViraFEST assay). TCR sequencing followed the expansion of antigen-specific T cells with peptide pools in ViraFEST. The CDR3 contains 15 residues. The germline V gene has CDR1 SGHNT and CDR2 YYREEE (reference sequence). The trim removed 3 bases at V and 0 bases at J, leaving 5 bases unmatched. Cultured CD4+ T cell DNA underwent sequencing with the Oncomine TCR Beta short-read assay. Genomic DNA was isolated from CD4+ T cells that had been cultured. TCRdb redid the calling of the PCR reads with MiXCR, one entry per CDR3 protein. The sample shows some 14,000 distinct CDR3 sequences, approximately 31% of them seen only once.

This chain uses TRBV5-4 with TRBJ1-2, with TRBD1 matching 7 bases. Sequences were derived from CD4+ T cells from blood, cultured in vitro, sampled before SARS-CoV-2 vaccination. The source of this sequence is a human donor who received a COVID-19 vaccine. The CDR3 is CASSWGQPANYGYTF. The CDR3 DNA sequence: TGTGCCAGCAGCTGGGGACAGCCAGCTAACTATGGCTACACCTTC.